The present T cell receptor (beta chain) was sequenced within a study of spatial heterogeneity in lung cancer. In the library, each TCR cDNA molecule bore its own unique molecular identifier. TCRdb re-called the 5' RACE reads through MiXCR, storing one row per CDR3 protein. The sample has around 120,000 distinct CDR3 sequences; more than 9% are singletons. The CDR3 covers 15 residues. Germline values: CDR1 DFQATT, CDR2 SNEGSKA (reference sequence). The ends lost 6 bases at V and 2 bases at J; junction bases unmatched: 6. This sample's time point: blood at routine non-recurrence follow-up after resection. No cells were sorted before sequencing. The whole RNA sequenced was extracted from tumor, nontumor lung or frozen PBMC. As to this clonotype: Its antigen is as yet unknown.

Study outcomes and limitations: Blood showed ubiquitous tumor TCRs more often at resection than at routine follow-up.

The J gene is TRBJ2-3, the V gene TRBV20-1; 12 bases agree with TRBD2. The sequencing used PBMCs, collected at follow-up. The sequence came from a male donor with early-stage non-small cell lung cancer. The CDR3 DNA reads as TGCAGTGCGCATCTAGCGGGGGGGCTCACAGATACGCAGTATTTT. As protein: CSAHLAGGLTDTQYF.